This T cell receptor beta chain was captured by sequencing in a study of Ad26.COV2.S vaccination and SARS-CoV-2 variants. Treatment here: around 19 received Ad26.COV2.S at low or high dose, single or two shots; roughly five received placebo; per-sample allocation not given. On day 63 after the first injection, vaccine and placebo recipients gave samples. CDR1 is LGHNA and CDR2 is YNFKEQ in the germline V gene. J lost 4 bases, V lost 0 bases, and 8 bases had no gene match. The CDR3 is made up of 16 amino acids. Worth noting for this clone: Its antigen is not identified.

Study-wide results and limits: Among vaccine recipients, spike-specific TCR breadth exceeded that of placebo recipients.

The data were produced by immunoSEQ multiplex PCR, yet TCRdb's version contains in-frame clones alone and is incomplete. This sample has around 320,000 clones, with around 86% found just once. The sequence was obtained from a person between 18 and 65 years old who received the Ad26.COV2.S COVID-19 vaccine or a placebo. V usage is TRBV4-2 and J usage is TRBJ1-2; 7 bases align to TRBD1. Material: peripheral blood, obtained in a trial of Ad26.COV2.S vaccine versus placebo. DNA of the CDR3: TGTGCCAGCAGCCAAGAGGGGGACAGACTCCTCTATGGCTACACCTTC. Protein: CASSQEGDRLLYGYTF.